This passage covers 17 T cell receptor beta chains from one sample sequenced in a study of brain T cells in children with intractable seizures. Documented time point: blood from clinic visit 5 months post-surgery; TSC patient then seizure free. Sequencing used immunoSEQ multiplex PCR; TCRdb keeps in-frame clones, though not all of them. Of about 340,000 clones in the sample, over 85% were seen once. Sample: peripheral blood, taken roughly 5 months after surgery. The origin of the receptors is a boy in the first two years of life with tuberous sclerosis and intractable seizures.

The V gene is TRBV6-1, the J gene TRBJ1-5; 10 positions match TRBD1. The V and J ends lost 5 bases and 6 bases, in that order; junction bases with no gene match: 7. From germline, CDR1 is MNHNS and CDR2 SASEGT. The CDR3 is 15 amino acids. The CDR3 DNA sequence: TGTGCCAGCAGTTCCGGACAGGGGGAAGTTCAGCCCCAGCATTTT. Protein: CASSSGQGEVQPQHF.

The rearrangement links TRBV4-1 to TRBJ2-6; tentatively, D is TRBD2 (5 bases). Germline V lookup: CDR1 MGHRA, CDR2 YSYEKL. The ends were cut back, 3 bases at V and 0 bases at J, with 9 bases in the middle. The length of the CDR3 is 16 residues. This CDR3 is CASSHGRGSGANVLTF. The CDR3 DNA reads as TGCGCCAGCAGCCATGGCCGGGGCTCTGGGGCCAACGTCCTGACTTTC.

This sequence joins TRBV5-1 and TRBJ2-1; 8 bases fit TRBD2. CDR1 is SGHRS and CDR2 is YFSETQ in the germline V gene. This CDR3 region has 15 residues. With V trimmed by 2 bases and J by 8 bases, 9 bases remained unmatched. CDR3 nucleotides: TGCGCCAGCAGCTTAGGACTAGCTAGAGTGCATGAGCAGTTCTTC. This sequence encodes CASSLGLARVHEQFF.

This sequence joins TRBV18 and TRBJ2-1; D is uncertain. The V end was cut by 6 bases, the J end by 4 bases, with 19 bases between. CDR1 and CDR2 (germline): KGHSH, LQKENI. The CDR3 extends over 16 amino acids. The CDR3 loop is CASSDLVAFEYNEQFF. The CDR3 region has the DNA TGTGCCAGCTCCGACTTGGTGGCCTTCGAATACAATGAGCAGTTCTTC.

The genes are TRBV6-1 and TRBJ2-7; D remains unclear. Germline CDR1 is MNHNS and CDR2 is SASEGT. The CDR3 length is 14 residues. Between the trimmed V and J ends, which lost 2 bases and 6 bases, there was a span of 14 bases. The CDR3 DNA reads TGTGCCAGCAGTGAATCCGGCCCACCAGGCGAGCAGTACTTC. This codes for CASSESGPPGEQYF.

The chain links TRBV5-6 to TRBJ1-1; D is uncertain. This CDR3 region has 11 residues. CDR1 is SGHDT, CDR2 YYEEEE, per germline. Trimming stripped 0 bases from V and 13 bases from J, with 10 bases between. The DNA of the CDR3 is TGTGCCAGCAGCTTGGAAGGAAGGTTTTTCTTT. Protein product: CASSLEGRFFF. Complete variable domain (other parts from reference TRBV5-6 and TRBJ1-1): DAGVTQSPTHLIKTRGQQVTLRCSPKSGHDTVSWYQQALGQGPQFIFQYYEEEERQRGNFPDRFSGHQFPNYSSELNVNALLLGDSALYLCASSLEGRFFFGQGTRLTVV.

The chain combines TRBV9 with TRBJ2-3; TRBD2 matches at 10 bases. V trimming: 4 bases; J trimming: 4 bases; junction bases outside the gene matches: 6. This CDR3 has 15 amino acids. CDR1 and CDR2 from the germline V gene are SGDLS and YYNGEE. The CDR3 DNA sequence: TGTGCCAGCAGCTCCAGCGGGAGGGCCGCAGATACGCAGTATTTT. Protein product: CASSSSGRAADTQYF.

Here the CDR3 DNA reads TGTGCCAGCAGTTGGGACCGACGGTACTTCTACGAGCAGTACTTC. It translates to CASSWDRRYFYEQYF. The chain recombines TRBV28 with TRBJ2-7; D possibly matches TRBD1 or TRBD2 (5 bases each). Trimming stripped 4 bases from V and 3 bases from J, with 16 bases between. The germline V gene has CDR1 MDHEN and CDR2 SYDVKM. The CDR3 covers 15 residues.

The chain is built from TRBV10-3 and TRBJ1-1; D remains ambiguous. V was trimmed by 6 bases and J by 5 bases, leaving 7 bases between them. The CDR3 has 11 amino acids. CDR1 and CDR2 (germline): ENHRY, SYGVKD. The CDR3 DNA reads TGTGCCATCAGCTCGAGAACTGAAGCTTTCTTT. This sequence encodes CAISSRTEAFF.

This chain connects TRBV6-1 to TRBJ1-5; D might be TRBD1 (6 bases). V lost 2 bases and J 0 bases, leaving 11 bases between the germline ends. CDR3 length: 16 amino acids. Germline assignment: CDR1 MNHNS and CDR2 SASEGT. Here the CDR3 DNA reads TGTGCCAGCAGTGAACAAGGGGGGTATAGCAATCAGCCCCAGCATTTT. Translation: CASSEQGGYSNQPQHF.

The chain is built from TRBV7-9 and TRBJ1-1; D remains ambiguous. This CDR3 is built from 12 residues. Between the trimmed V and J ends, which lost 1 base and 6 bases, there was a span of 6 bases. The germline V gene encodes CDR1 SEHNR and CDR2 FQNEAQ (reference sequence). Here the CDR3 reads CASSLVAAEAFF. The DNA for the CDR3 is TGTGCCAGCAGCTTAGTCGCAGCTGAAGCTTTCTTT.

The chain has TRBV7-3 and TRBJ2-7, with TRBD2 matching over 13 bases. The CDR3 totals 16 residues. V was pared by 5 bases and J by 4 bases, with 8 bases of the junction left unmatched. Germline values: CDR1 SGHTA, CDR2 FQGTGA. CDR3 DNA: TGTGCCAGCAGCCTAATCCCACTAGCGGGGGGGTACGAGCAGTACTTC. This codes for CASSLIPLAGGYEQYF.

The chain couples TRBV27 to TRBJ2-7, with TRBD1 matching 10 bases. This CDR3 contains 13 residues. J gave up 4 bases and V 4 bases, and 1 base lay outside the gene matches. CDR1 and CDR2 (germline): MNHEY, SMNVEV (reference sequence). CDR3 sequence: CASSWDRGYEQYF. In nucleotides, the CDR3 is TGTGCCAGCAGTTGGGACAGGGGTTACGAGCAGTACTTC.

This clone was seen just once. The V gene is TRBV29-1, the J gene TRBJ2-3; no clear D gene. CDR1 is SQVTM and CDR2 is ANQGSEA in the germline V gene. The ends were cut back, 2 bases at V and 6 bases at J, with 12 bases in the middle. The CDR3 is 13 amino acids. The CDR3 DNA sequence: TGCAGCGTTGAAAAGGGAAGACGGGATACGCAGTATTTT. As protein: CSVEKGRRDTQYF.

The CDR3 nucleotides read TGTGCCAGCTCACCACCGCAGGCAGGCGATAGCTATGGCTACACCTTC. Its translation is CASSPPQAGDSYGYTF. The gene calls are TRBV18 and TRBJ1-2; D gene uncertain. The V end was cut by 0 bases, the J end by 4 bases, with 15 bases between. The CDR3 contains 16 residues. Germline CDR1 reads KGHSH; CDR2 reads LQKENI.

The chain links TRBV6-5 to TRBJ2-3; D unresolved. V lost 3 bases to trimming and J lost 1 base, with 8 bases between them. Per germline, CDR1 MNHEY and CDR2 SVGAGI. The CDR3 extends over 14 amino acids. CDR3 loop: CASSYKGGTDTQYF. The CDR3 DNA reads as TGTGCCAGCAGTTATAAAGGAGGCACAGATACGCAGTATTTT.

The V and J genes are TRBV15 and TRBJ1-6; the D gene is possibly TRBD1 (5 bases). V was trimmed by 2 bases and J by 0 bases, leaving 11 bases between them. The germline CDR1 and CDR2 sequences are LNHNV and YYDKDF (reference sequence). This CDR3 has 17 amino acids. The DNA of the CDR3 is TGTGCCACCAGCAGATCCGGGACGAGCTCCTATAATTCACCCCTCCACTTT. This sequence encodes CATSRSGTSSYNSPLHF.